The present entry profiles one T cell receptor beta chain with its context. The entry originates in a study of blood T cell repertoires in COVID-19. The overall study: COVID-19 samples from acute and convalescent phases originated in the United States, Italy and Spain. T cells, B-cell-depleted T cells, or PBMCs provided the cDNA or gDNA that served as material.

With 1 base removed from V and 0 bases from J, the gap between germline ends came to 10 bases. This CDR3 has 15 amino acids. CDR1 and CDR2 from the germline V gene are SQVTM and ANQGSEA. In the study's own analysis: The authors estimated nucleated cell counts from reference gene primer amplification. Clones were read by immunoSEQ multiplex PCR, and TCRdb kept only the in-frame ones, dropping some. D and trimming were read from the DNA, whereas the V and J calls and clone size are those reported in that table. The data hold approximately 170,000 clones, with 88% observed a single time. The chain couples TRBV29-1 to TRBJ1-5; D ambiguous. This TCR came from a man aged 55 to 70 with acute or convalescent COVID-19. Material: peripheral blood. The DNA for the CDR3 is TGCAGCGTTGAAGTGGGAGGCAATAGCAATCAGCCCCAGCATTTT. Protein: CSVEVGGNSNQPQHF.